The 24 T cell receptor beta chains presented below share a single source sample, sequenced in a study of T cell clonality in common variable immunodeficiency. Findings and limits, study-wide: Fewer deletions and N-nucleotide insertions were reportedly seen in common variable immunodeficiency TCR beta sequences.

These TCRs' antigens remain unknown. Here immunoSEQ multiplex PCR was the method, and the copy in TCRdb shows in-frame clones only, minus some. The sample has fewer than 40,000 clones, none seen only once. Sequenced sample: peripheral blood mononuclear cells. These receptors originate from a human donor with common variable immunodeficiency.

In this sample, this clone turned up many times. Read coverage stops 3 residues before the CDR3 terminus; the germline J gene supplies the remainder. V usage is TRBV6-2 or TRBV6-3 and J usage is TRBJ2-1, with 7 nucleotides matching TRBD2. The trim removed 1 base at V and 5 bases at J, leaving 5 bases unmatched. From germline, CDR1 is MNHEY and CDR2 SVGEGT. The CDR3 sequence is 15 residues long. The CDR3 sequence is CASSYWTSLNNEQFF. CDR3 DNA (partial): TGTGCCAGCAGTTACTGGACTAGTCTAAACAATGAG.

Comment on this clone: The read terminates 3 residues ahead of where the CDR3 ends, so the germline J gene completes it. The V and J genes are TRBV5-1 and TRBJ2-1; possible D gene TRBD2, 6 bases. The ends were cut back, 0 bases at V and 0 bases at J, with 7 bases in the middle. CDR3 length: 15 residues. Germline CDR1 and CDR2: SGHRS and YFSETQ. CDR3 bases read: TGCGCCAGCAGCTTGGGGGGGGACTCCTACAATGAG. This encodes CASSLGGDSYNE. The entire CDR3 is CASSLGGDSYNEQFF.

This clone has only a few counts. Read sequence stops 3 residues before the CDR3 end, and the germline J gene provides the missing end. This rearrangement joins TRBV7-8 to TRBJ2-3, with 8 bases that match TRBD1. Trimming took 5 bases from V and 3 from J; bases not matched to a gene: 7. The CDR3 runs 15 residues. Germline V lookup: CDR1 SGHVS, CDR2 FQNEAQ. The chain's CDR3 is CASSPQDRETDTQYF. CDR3 DNA (partial): TGTGCCAGCAGCCCCCAGGACAGGGAGACAGATACG.

This clone was seen repeatedly, ten times or more. The read comes to an end 3 residues before the CDR3 does, leaving the germline J gene to fill in the end. The chain is built from TRBV18 and TRBJ1-2, with 8 positions matching TRBD1. Germline loops: CDR1 KGHSH, CDR2 LQKENI. There are 13 residues in the CDR3. Incomplete CDR3 DNA: TGTGCCAGCTCATCCCGACAGGGGCTTATC. Amino acid sequence: CASSSRQGLI. The CDR3 reads in full as CASSSRQGLIYTF.

This clone was seen repeatedly, ten times or more. The read terminates 3 residues before the CDR3 end, so the remaining end is supplied by the germline J gene. The rearrangement links TRBV18 to TRBJ2-3, with 13 bases that match TRBD2. The CDR3 has 15 amino acids. Looked up from germline, CDR1 is KGHSH and CDR2 is LQKENI. CDR3 protein: CASSSGLAGVNTQYF. CDR3 DNA (partial): TGTGCCAGCTCATCTGGACTAGCGGGGGTTAACACG.

On this clone: The CDR3 end lies 3 residues beyond the end of the read and is filled in from the germline J gene. The genes are TRBV20-1 and TRBJ2-1, with a weak D call TRBD2 (5 bases). This CDR3 region has 17 residues. Trimming took 4 bases from V and 2 from J, leaving 21 bases between them. Germline lookup yields CDR1 DFQATT and CDR2 SNEGSKA (reference sequence). CDR3 DNA, as far as it was read: TGCAGTGCTATATCCCCCTGGCAGAAGCGGACCTACAATGAG. Translating it yields CSAISPWQKRTYNE. The CDR3, in full, reads CSAISPWQKRTYNEQFF.

The table lists this clone with many counts. The CDR3 end is not reached by the read, which stops 3 residues before it; the germline J gene fills it in. This chain connects TRBV7-3 to TRBJ2-1; 8 bases map to TRBD1. Per germline, CDR1 SGHTA and CDR2 FQGTGA. V lost 5 bases to trimming and J lost 7 bases; unmatched junction nucleotides: 7. The CDR3 contains 14 residues. CDR3 bases read: TGTGCCAGCAGCGCCCAGGGGGCTTCGAATGAG. Translating it yields CASSAQGASNE. The full-length CDR3 reads as CASSAQGASNEQFF.

This clone has a handful of counts. Read coverage stops 3 residues before the CDR3 terminus; the germline J gene supplies the remainder. The chain joins TRBV19 to TRBJ2-2, with unresolved D. The germline V and J ends were trimmed by 4 bases and 0 bases, with 6 bases remaining between them. Germline V gene sequence: CDR1 LNHDA, CDR2 SQIVND (reference sequence). The CDR3 has 14 amino acids. The DNA read from the CDR3 is TGTGCCAGTAGTACAGGAGCGAACACCGGGGAG. It translates to CASSTGANTGE. The whole CDR3 sequence is CASSTGANTGELFF.

This clone was seen repeatedly, ten times or more. The read terminates 3 residues before the CDR3 end, so the remaining end is supplied by the germline J gene. The gene calls are TRBV30 and TRBJ1-1; D is uncertain. CDR1 is GTSNPN, CDR2 SVGIG, per germline (reference sequence). The length of the CDR3 is 14 residues. Trimming pared 0 bases from V and 3 bases from J, leaving 11 bases between. CDR3 DNA, as far as it was read: TGTGCCTGGAGTGTACTGGGCAGATACACTGAA. It is translated as CAWSVLGRYTE. The entire CDR3 protein reads CAWSVLGRYTEAFF.

This clone was seen repeatedly, ten times or more. Read data end 3 residues before the CDR3 end; the end is taken from the germline J gene. V is TRBV5-1 and J is TRBJ2-3; tentative D call: TRBD1 (6 bases). With 4 bases removed from V and 2 bases from J, the gap between germline ends came to 14 bases. This CDR3 has 15 amino acids. Germline CDR1 and CDR2: SGHRS and YFSETQ. The covered CDR3 bases are TGCGCCAGCAGCCCGACTACAGGGCCCACAGATACG. This gives the protein CASSPTTGPTDT. Given in full, the CDR3 is CASSPTTGPTDTQYF.

This clone was found many times. Read coverage stops 3 residues before the CDR3 terminus; the germline J gene supplies the remainder. The chain has TRBV6-1 and TRBJ2-2, with unresolved D. Germline CDR1 is MNHNS and CDR2 is SASEGT. V lost 2 bases and J 0 bases, leaving 10 bases between the germline ends. The CDR3 length is 16 residues. The CDR3 region is CASSESYNANTGELFF. The sequenced CDR3 bases are TGTGCCAGCAGTGAATCTTACAACGCGAACACCGGGGAG.

This clone has only a few counts. The read ends 3 residues early relative to the CDR3; the germline J gene fills the gap. The chain combines TRBV7-2 with TRBJ2-5, with 9 bases identical to TRBD2. CDR3 length equals 14 residues. With V trimmed by 7 bases and J by 1 base, 4 bases remained unmatched. In germline, CDR1 is SGHTA, CDR2 FQGNSA. This CDR3 is CASKGGGVQETQYF. The sequenced part of the CDR3 DNA is TGTGCCAGCAAGGGCGGGGGGGTCCAAGAGACC. The full variable domain, with the rest looked up from reference TRBV7-2 and TRBJ2-5, is GAGVSQSPSNKVTEKGKDVELRCDPISGHTALYWYRQSLGQGLEFLIYFQGNSAPDKSGLPSDRFSAERTGGSVSTLTIQRTQQEDSAVYLCASKGGGVQETQYFGPGTRLLVL.

This clone was counted many times. The read ends 3 residues shy of where the CDR3 ends; the end is completed using the germline J gene. The chain has TRBV7-6 and TRBJ1-1; D is possibly TRBD1 (6 bases). Per germline, CDR1 SGHVS and CDR2 FNYEAQ. This CDR3 has 13 amino acids. The covered CDR3 bases are TGTGCCAGCAGCCAAACCCTCAGGGGTACA. Translation: CASSQTLRGT. The complete CDR3 reads CASSQTLRGTAFF.

This clone is medium-sized within its sample. The read terminates 3 residues before the CDR3 end, so the remaining end is supplied by the germline J gene. The rearrangement links TRBV5-6 to TRBJ1-2, with 7 bases lining up with TRBD1. There are 15 residues in the CDR3. Germline V gene sequence: CDR1 SGHDT, CDR2 YYEEEE. V gave up 4 bases and J gave up 5 bases; unmatched junction bases: 11. Incomplete CDR3 DNA: TGTGCCAGCAGCGAGACAGGGTCGGGGCTGTATGGC. Translation gives CASSETGSGLYG. The entire CDR3 is CASSETGSGLYGYTF.

This clone came up many times. With the read ending 3 residues before the CDR3 end, the germline J gene is used to fill in that end. The chain carries TRBV20-1 and TRBJ2-2; D remains ambiguous. The germline V gene has CDR1 DFQATT and CDR2 SNEGSKA (reference sequence). Between the trimmed V and J ends, which lost 0 bases and 2 bases, there was a span of 10 bases. This CDR3 is built from 15 residues. The CDR3 protein is CSARDARHNTGELFF. CDR3 bases read: TGCAGTGCTAGAGATGCCCGACACAACACCGGGGAG.

This clone has a count of ten or more. The CDR3 end falls 3 residues outside the read, so it is completed with the germline J gene. The chain is built from TRBV18 and TRBJ2-6; the D is unclear. This CDR3 contains 15 residues. Germline V gene sequence: CDR1 KGHSH, CDR2 LQKENI. Trimming removed 3 bases at V and 2 bases at J, with 8 bases between. The chain's CDR3 is CASSPYSPGANVLTF. CDR3 DNA (partial): TGTGCCAGCTCACCTTACAGTCCTGGGGCCAACGTC.

This clone was recorded a few times. Sequencing ends 3 residues short of the CDR3 end; the germline J gene provides the rest. The chain links TRBV2 to TRBJ2-7, with D maybe TRBD1 (5 bases). Per germline, CDR1 SNHLY and CDR2 FYNNEI. V was pared by 5 bases and J by 0 bases, with 14 bases between. The length of the CDR3 is 15 residues. The CDR3 here is CASSQTRQSSYEQYF. The CDR3 DNA, read in part, is TGTGCCAGCAGTCAAACGAGACAGAGCTCCTACGAG.

This clone rates as medium-sized. Read data end 3 residues before the CDR3 end; the end is taken from the germline J gene. This chain links TRBV19 with TRBJ1-2; TRBD1 is a possible D gene (5 bases). The CDR3 is 12 amino acids. In germline, CDR1 is LNHDA, CDR2 SQIVND (reference sequence). The part of the CDR3 DNA that was read is TGTGCCAGTAGTATGGCCAGGGATCCC. It specifies CASSMARDP. From start to end, the CDR3 is CASSMARDPYTF.

With respect to this clone: The read ends 3 residues early relative to the CDR3; the germline J gene fills the gap. The chain has TRBV19 and TRBJ1-2; D is ambiguous. There are 13 residues in the CDR3. V was clipped by 3 bases and J by 3 bases, with 8 bases between them. The germline V gene encodes CDR1 LNHDA and CDR2 SQIVND (reference sequence). Partial CDR3 DNA: TGTGCCAGTAGTATTAAACGGGACTATGGC. Amino acid sequence: CASSIKRDYG. The complete CDR3 protein is CASSIKRDYGYTF.

About this clone: The read halts 3 residues ahead of the CDR3 end, with the missing end drawn from the germline J gene. The chain employs TRBV18 and TRBJ1-3; no clear D. The V gene's germline CDR1 is KGHSH and CDR2 LQKENI. Deletions cut 2 bases from V and 2 bases from J, with 13 bases between. The CDR3 loop spans 16 amino acids. This chain's CDR3 is CASSPTPNRAGNTIYF. CDR3 DNA, as far as it was read: TGTGCCAGCTCACCAACCCCGAACCGCGCTGGAAACACC.

This clone was counted at least ten times. Coverage ceases 3 residues before the CDR3 finishes, and the germline J gene fills in the end. The J gene is TRBJ2-7, the V gene TRBV29-1, with D unresolved. Trimming removed 5 bases from V and 5 bases from J, with 10 bases in between. Germline-derived CDR1 and CDR2 are SQVTM and ANQGSEA. The CDR3 is 11 amino acids. The CDR3: CSVIRSHEQYF. The sequenced part of the CDR3 DNA is TGCAGCGTTATCAGGTCCCACGAG.

This clone was seen a handful of times. The observed sequence ends 3 residues before the CDR3 terminus, with the missing tail filled in from the germline J gene. This chain joins TRBV20-1 and TRBJ2-5, with D tentatively TRBD1 or TRBD2 (7 bases each). This CDR3 spans 12 amino acids. Germline V gene lookup returns CDR1 DFQATT and CDR2 SNEGSKA (reference sequence). Trimming stripped 8 bases from V and 3 bases from J, with 13 bases between. The CDR3 protein is CSPGGGKETQYF. The sequenced CDR3 bases are TGCAGTCCAGGGGGAGGGAAAGAGACC.

The CDR3 protein is CASSWDLNTDTQYF. The CDR3 bases that were read are TGTGCCAGCAGCTGGGACTTGAACACAGATACG. The chain has TRBV7-9 and TRBJ2-3; TRBD2 is a possible D gene (6 bases). The missing CDR3 end, 3 residues past where the read stops, is filled in from the germline J gene. In germline, CDR1 is SEHNR, CDR2 FQNEAQ (reference sequence). The ends were cut back, 4 bases at V and 2 bases at J, with 10 bases in the middle. There are 14 residues in the CDR3.

This clone was seen only a few times. The read ends 3 residues before the CDR3 terminus; that terminus is restored from the germline J gene. This sequence joins TRBV18 and TRBJ2-1; possible D gene TRBD1, 5 bases. The V end lost 4 bases, the J end lost 3 bases, and 13 bases lay between the germline ends. CDR3 length: 15 residues. In germline, CDR1 is KGHSH, CDR2 LQKENI. The CDR3 spells CASSHPDRSYNEQFF. The covered CDR3 bases are TGTGCCAGCTCACACCCAGACAGAAGCTACAATGAG. Drawing the rest from reference TRBV18 and TRBJ2-1, the complete variable domain is NAGVMQNPRHLVRRRGQEARLRCSPMKGHSHVYWYRQLPEEGLKFMVYLQKENIIDESGMPKERFSAEFPKEGPSILRIQQVVRGDSAAYFCASSHPDRSYNEQFFGPGTRLTVL.